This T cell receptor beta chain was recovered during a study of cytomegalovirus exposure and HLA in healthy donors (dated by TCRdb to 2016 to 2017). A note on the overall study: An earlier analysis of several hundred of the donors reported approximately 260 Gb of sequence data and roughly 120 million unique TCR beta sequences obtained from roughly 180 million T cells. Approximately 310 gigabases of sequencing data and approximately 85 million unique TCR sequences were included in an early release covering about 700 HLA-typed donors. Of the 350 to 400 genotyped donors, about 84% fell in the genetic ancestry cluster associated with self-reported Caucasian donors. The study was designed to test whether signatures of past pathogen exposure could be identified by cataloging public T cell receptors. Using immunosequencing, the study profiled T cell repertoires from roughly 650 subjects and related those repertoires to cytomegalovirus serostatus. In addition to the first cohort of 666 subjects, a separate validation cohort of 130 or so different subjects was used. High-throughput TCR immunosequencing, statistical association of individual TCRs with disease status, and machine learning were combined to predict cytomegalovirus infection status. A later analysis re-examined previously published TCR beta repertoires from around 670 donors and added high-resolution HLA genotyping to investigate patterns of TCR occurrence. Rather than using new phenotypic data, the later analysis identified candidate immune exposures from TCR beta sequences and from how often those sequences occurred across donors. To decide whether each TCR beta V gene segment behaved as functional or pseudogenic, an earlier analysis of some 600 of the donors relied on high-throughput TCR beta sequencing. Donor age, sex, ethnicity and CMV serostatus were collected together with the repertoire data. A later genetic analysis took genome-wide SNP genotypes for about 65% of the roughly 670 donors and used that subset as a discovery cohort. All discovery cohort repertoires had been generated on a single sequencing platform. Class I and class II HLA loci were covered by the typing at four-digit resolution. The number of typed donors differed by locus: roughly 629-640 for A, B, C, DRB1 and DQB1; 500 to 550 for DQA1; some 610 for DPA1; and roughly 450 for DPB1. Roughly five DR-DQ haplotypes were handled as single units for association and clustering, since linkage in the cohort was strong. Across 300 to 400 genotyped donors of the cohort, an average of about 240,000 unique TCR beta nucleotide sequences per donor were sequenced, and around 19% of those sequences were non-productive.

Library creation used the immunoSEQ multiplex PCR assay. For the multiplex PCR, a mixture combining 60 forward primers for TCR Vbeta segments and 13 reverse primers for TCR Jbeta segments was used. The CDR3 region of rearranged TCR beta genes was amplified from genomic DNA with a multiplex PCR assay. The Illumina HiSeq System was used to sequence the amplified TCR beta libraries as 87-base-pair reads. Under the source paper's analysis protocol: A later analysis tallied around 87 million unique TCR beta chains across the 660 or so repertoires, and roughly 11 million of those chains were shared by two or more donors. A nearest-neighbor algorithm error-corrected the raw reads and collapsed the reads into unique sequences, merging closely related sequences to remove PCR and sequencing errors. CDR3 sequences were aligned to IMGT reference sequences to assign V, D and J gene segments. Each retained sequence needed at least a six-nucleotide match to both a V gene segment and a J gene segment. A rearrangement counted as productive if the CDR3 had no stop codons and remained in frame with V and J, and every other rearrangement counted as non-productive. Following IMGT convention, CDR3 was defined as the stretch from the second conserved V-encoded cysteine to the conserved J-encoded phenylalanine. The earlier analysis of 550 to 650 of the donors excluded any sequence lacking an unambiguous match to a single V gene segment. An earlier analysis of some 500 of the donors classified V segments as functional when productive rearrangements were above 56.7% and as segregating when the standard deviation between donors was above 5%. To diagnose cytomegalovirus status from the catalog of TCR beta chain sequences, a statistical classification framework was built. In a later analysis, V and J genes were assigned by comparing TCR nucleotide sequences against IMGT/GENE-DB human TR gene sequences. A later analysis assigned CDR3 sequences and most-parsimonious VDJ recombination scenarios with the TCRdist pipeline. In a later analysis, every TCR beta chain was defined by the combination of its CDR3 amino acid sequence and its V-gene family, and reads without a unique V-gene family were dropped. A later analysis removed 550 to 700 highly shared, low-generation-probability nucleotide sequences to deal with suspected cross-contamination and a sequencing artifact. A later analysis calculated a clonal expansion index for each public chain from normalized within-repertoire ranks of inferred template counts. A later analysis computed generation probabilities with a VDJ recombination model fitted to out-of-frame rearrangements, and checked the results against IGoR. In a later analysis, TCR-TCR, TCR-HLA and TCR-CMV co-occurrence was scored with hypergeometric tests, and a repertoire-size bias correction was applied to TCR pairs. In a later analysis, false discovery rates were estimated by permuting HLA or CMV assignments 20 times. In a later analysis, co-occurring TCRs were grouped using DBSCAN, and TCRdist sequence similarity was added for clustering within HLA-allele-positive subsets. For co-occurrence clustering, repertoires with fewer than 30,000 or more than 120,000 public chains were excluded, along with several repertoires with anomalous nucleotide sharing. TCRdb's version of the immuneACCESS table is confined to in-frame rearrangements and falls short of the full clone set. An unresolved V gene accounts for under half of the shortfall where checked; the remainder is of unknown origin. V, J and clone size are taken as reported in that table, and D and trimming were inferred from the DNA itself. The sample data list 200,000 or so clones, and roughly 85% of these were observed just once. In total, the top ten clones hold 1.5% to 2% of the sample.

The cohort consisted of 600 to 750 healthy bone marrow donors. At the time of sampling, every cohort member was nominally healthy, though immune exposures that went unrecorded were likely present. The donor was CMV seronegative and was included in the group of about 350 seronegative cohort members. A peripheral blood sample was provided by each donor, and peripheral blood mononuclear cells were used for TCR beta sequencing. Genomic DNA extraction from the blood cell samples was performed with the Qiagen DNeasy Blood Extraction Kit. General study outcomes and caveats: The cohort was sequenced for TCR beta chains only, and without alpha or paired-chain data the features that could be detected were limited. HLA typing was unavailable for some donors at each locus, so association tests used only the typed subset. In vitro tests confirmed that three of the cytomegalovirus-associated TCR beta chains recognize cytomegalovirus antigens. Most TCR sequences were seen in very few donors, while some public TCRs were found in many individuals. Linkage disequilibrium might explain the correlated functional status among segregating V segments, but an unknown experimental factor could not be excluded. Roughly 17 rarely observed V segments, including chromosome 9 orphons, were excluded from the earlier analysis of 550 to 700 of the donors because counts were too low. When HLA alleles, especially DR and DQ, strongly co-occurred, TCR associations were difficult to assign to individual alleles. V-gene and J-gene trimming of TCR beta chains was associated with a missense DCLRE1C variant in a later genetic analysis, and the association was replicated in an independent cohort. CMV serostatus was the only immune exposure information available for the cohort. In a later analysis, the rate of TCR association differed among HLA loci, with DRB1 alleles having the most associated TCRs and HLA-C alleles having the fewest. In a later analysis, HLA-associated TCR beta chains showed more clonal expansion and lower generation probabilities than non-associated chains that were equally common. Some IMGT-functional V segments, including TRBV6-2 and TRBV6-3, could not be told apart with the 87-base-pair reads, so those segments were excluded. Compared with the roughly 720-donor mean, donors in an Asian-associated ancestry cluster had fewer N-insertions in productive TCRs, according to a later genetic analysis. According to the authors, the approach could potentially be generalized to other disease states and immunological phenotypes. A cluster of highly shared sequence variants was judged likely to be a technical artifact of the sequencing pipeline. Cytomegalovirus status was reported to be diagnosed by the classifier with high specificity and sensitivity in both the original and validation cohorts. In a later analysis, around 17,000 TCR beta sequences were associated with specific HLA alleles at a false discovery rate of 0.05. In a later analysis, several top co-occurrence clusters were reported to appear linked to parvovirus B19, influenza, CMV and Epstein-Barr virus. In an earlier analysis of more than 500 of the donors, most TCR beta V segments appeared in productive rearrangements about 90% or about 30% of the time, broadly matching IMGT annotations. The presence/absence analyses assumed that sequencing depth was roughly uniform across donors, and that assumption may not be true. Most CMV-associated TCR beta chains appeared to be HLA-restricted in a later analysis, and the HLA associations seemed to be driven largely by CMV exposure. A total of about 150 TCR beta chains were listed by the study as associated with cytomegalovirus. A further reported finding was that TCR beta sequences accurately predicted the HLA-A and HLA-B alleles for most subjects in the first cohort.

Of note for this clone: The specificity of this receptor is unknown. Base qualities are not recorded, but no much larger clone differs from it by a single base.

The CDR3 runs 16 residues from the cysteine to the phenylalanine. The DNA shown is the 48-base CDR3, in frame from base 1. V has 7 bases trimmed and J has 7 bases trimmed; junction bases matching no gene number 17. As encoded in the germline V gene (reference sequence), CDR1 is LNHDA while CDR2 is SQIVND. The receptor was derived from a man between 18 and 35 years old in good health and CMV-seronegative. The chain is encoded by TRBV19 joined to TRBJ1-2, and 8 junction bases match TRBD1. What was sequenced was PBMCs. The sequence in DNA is TGTGCCAGTACCCCCCCGGGACAGGCAACCTTCGGTGGCTACACCTTC. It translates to CASTPPGQATFGGYTF.